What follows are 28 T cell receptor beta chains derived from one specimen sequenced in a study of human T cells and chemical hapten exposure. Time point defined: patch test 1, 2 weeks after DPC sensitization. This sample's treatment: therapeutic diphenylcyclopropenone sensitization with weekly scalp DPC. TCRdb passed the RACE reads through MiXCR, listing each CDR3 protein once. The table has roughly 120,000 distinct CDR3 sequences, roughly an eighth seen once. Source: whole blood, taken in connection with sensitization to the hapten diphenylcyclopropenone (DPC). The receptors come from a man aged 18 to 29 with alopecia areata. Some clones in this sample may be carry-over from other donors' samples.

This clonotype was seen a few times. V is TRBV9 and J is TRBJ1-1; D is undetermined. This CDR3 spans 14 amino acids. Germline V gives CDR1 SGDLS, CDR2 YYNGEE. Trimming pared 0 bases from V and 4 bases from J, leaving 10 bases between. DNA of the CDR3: TGTGCCAGCAGCGTAGTACGAGAGGGCACTGAAGCTTTCTTT. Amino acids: CASSVVREGTEAFF.

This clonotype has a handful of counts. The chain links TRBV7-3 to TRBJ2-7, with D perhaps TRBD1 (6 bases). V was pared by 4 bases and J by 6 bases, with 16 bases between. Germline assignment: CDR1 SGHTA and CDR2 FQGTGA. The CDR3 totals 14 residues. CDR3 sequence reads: CASSSRPGAGEQYF. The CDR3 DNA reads TGTGCCAGCAGCTCCAGACCAGGGGCGGGCGAGCAGTACTTC. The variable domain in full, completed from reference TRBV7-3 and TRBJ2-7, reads GAGVSQTPSNKVTEKGKYVELRCDPISGHTALYWYRQSLGQGPEFLIYFQGTGAADDSGLPNDRFFAVRPEGSVSTLKIQRTERGDSAVYLCASSSRPGAGEQYFGPGTRLTVT.

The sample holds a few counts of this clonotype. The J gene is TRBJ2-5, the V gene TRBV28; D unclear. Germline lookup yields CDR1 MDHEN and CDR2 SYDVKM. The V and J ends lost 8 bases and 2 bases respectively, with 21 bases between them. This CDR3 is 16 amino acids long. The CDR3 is CASRIRLHLPQETQYF. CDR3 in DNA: TGTGCCAGCCGTATTAGGCTCCACCTACCACAAGAGACCCAGTACTTC.

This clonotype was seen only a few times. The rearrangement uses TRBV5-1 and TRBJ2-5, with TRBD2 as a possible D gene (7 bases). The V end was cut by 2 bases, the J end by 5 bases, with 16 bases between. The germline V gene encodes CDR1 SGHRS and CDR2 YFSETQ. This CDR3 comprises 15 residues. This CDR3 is CASSFGGLVDETQYF. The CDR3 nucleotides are TGCGCCAGCAGCTTCGGGGGGCTGGTGGATGAGACCCAGTACTTC.

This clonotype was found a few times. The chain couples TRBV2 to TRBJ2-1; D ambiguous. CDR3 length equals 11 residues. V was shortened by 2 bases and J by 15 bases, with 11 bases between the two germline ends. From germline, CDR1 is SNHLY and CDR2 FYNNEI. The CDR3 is CASSESSVGFF. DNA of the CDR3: TGTGCCAGCAGTGAATCGAGCGTGGGGTTCTTC.

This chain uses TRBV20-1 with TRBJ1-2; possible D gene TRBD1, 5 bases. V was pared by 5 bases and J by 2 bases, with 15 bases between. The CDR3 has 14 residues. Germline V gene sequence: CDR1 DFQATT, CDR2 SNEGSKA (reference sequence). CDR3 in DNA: TGCAGTGCTTCTCCTGACAGAAGGAACTATGGCTACACCTTC. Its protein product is CSASPDRRNYGYTF.

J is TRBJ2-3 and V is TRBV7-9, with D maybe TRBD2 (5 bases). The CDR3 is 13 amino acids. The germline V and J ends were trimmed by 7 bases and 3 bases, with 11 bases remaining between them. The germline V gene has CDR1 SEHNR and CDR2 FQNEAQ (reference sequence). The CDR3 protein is CASTRGWTDTQYF. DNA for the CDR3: TGTGCCAGCACCCGGGGTTGGACAGATACGCAGTATTTT. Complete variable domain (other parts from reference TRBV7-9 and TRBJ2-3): DTGVSQNPRHKITKRGQNVTFRCDPISEHNRLYWYRQTLGQGPEFLTYFQNEAQLEKSRLLSDRFSAERPKGSFSTLEIQRTEQGDSAMYLCASTRGWTDTQYFGPGTRLTVL.

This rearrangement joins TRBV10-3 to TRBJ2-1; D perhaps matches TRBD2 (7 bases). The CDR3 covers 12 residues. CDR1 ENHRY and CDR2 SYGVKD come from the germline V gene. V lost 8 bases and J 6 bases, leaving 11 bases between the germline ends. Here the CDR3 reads CAIRGAGNEQFF. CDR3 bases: TGTGCCATCCGGGGGGCCGGCAATGAGCAGTTCTTC.

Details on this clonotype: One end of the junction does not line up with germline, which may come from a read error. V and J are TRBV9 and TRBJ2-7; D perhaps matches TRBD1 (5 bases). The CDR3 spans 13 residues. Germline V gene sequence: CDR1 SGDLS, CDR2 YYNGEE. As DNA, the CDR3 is TGTGCCAACAGCCCCACGTACAGGAACGAGCAGTACTTC. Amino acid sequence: CANSPTYRNEQYF.

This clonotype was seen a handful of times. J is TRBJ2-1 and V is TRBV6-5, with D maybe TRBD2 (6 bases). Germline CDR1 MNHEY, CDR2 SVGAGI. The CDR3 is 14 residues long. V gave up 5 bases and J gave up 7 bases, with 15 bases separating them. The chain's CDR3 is CASSLTEGLNEQFF. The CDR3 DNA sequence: TGTGCCAGCAGTCTTACGGAGGGGTTGAATGAGCAGTTCTTC.

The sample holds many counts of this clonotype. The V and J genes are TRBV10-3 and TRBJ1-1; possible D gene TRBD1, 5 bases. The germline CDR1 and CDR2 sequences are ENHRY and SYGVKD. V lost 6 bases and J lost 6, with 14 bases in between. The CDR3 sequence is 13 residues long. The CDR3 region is CAISPRESAEAFF. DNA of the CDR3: TGTGCCATCAGCCCCAGGGAATCGGCTGAAGCTTTCTTT.

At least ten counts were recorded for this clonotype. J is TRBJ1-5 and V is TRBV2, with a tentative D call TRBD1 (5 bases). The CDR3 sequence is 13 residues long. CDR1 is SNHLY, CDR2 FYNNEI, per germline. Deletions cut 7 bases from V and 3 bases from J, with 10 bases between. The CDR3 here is CASTWGFNQPQHF. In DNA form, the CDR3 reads TGTGCCAGCACCTGGGGGTTCAATCAGCCCCAGCATTTT. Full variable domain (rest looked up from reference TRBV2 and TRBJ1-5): EPEVTQTPSHQVTQMGQEVILRCVPISNHLYFYWYRQILGQKVEFLVSFYNNEISEKSEIFDDQFSVERPDGSNFTLKIRSTKLEDSAMYFCASTWGFNQPQHFGDGTRLSIL.

The CDR3 sequence: CASSVGPPRNSPLHF. For the CDR3, the DNA is TGTGCCAGCAGCGTTGGCCCCCCGAGGAATTCACCCCTCCACTTT. The chain employs TRBV9 and TRBJ1-6; unclear D gene. The CDR3 has 15 residues. V dropped 2 bases and J dropped 7 bases, with 13 bases sitting between them. Looked up from germline, CDR1 is SGDLS and CDR2 is YYNGEE.

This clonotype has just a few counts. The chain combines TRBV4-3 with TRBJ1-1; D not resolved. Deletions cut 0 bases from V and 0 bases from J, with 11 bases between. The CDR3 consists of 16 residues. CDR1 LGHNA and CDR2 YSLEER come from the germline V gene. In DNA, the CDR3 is TGCGCCAGCAGCCAAGAAATGGCCACCTTGAACACTGAAGCTTTCTTT. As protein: CASSQEMATLNTEAFF.

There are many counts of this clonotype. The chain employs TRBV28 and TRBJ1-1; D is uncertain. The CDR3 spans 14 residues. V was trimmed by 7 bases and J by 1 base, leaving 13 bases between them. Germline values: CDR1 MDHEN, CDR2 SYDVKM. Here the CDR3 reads CASKVWGRNTEAFF. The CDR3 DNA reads TGTGCCAGCAAAGTTTGGGGAAGGAACACTGAAGCTTTCTTT.

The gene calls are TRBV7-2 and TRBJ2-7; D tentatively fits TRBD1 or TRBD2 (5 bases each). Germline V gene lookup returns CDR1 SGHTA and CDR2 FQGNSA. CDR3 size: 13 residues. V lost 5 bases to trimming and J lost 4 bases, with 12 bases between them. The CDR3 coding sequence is TGTGCCAGCAGCGGGGACGGAAGATACGAGCAGTACTTC. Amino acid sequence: CASSGDGRYEQYF.

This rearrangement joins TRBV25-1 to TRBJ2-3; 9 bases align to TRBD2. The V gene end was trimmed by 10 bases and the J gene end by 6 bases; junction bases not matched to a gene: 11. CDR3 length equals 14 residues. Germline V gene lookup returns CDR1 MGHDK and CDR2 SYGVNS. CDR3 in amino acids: CATLSGGIGDTQYF. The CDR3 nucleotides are TGTGCCACCCTGAGCGGGGGGATAGGGGATACGCAGTATTTT.

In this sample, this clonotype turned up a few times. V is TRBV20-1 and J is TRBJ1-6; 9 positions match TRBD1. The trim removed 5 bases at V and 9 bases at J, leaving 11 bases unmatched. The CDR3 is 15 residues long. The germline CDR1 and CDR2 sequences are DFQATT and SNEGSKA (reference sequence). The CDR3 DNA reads TGCAGTGCTTTAAACCGGGACAGGGTTTTTTCACCCCTCCACTTT. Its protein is CSALNRDRVFSPLHF.

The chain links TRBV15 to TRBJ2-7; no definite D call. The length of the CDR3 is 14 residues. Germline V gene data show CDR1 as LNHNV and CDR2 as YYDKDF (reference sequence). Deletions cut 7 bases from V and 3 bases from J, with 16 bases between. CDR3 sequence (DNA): TGTGCCACCAAGCCCGACTCAGGTTACTACGAGCAGTACGTC. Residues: CATKPDSGYYEQYV.

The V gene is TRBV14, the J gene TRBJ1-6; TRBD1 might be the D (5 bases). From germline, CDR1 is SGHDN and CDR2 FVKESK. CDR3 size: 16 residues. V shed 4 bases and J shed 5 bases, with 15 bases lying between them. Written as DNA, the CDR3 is TGTGCCAGCAGCCGGGGGATCGGCGACAATAATTCACCCCTCCACTTT. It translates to CASSRGIGDNNSPLHF. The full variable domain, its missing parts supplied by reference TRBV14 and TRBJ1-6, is EAGVTQFPSHSVIEKGQTVTLRCDPISGHDNLYWYRRVMGKEIKFLLHFVKESKQDESGMPNNRFLAERTGGTYSTLKVQPAELEDSGVYFCASSRGIGDNNSPLHFGNGTRLTVT.

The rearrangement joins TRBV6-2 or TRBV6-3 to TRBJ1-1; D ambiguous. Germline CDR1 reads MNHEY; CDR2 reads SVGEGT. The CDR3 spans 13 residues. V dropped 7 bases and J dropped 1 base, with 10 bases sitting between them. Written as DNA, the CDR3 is TGTGCCAGCAAGCCCTGGGGGAACACTGAAGCTTTCTTT. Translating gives CASKPWGNTEAFF.

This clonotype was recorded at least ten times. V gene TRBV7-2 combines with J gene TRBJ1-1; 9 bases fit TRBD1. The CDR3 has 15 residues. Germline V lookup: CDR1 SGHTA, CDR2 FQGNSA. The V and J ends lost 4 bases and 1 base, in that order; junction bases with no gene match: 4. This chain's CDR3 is CASSSGQGRNTEAFF. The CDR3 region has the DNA TGTGCCAGCAGCTCGGGACAGGGAAGGAACACTGAAGCTTTCTTT.

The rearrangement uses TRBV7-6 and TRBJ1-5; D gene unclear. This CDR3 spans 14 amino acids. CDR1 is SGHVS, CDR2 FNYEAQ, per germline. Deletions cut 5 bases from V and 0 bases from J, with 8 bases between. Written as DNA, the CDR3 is TGTGCCAGCAGCGCCGGGGTTAGCAATCAGCCCCAGCATTTT. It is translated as CASSAGVSNQPQHF.

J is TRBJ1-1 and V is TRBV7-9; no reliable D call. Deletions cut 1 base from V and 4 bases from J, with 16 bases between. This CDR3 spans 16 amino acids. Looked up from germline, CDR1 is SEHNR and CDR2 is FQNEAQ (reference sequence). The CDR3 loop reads CASSLVGGGISTEAFF. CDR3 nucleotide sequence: TGTGCCAGCAGCTTAGTCGGTGGAGGGATCAGCACTGAAGCTTTCTTT.

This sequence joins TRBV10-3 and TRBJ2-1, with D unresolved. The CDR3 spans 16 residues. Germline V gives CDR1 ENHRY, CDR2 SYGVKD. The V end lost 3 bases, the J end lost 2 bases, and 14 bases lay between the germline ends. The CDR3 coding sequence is TGTGCCATCAGTGAAAAGGTGGTTGAGGCCTACAATGAGCAGTTCTTC. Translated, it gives CAISEKVVEAYNEQFF.

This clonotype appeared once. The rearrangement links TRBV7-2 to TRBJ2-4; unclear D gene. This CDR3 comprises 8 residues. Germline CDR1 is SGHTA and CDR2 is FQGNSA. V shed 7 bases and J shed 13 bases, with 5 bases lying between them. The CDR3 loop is CASILQYF. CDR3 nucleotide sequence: TGTGCCAGCATACTCCAGTACTTC.

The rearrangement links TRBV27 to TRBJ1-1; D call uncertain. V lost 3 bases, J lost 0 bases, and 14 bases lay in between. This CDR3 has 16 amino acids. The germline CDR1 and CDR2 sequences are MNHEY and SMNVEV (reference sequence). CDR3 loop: CASSFDERSMNTEAFF. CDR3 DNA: TGTGCCAGCAGTTTTGACGAGAGGTCCATGAACACTGAAGCTTTCTTT.

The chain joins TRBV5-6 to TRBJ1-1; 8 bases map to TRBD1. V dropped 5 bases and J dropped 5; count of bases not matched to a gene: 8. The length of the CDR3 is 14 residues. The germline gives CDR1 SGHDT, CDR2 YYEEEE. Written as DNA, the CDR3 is TGTGCCAGCAGAGGACAGGGAGCGAGGACTGAAGCTTTCTTT. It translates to CASRGQGARTEAFF.